This section outlines one T cell receptor (beta chain) sequence together with its context. Its target is unknown. V was shortened by 7 bases and J by 10 bases, with 20 bases between the two germline ends. Germline loops: CDR1 MNHNS, CDR2 SASEGT. This CDR3 is built from 15 residues. Sampling times: baseline, cycle 4 day 1, cycle 7 day 1. This sample is drawn from a study of OX40 agonist ivuxolimab in advanced cancers. Study-wide results and limits: Individuals who were partial responders at 0.1-3.0 mg/kg had clonal expansion that ranked among the lowest.

TCRdb's copy holds only in-frame clones and misses some; the assay was immunoSEQ multiplex PCR. This sample has about 79,000 clones, with roughly 87% found just once. The TCR was taken from an adult with an advanced solid tumor such as melanoma, head and neck, liver or kidney cancer. Sequenced here: CD4+ or CD8+ T cells sorted from blood, sampled in a trial of the OX40 agonist ivuxolimab. The gene calls are TRBV6-1 and TRBJ1-6; D not resolved. CDR3 amino acids: CASTPLVFGNSPLHF. In DNA form, the CDR3 reads TGTGCCAGCACTCCTCTGGTCTTTGGGAACTCACCCCTCCACTTT.